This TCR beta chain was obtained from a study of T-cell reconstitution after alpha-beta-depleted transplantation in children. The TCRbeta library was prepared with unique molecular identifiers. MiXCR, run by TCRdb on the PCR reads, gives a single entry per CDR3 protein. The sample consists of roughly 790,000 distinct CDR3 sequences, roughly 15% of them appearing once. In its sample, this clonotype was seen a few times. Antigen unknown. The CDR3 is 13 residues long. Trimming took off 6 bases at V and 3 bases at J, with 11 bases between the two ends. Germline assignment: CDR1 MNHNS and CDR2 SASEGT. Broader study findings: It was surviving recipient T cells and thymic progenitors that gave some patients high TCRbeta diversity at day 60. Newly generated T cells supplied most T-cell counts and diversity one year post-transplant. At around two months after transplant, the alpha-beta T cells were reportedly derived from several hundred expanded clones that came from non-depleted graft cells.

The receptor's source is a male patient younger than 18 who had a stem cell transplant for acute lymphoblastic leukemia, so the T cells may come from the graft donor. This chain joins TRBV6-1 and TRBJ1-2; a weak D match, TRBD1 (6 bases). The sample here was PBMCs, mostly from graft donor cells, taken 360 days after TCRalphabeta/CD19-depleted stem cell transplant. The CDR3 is CASRSEGDYGYTF. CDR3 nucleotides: TGTGCCAGCAGGTCGGAGGGGGACTATGGCTACACCTTC.